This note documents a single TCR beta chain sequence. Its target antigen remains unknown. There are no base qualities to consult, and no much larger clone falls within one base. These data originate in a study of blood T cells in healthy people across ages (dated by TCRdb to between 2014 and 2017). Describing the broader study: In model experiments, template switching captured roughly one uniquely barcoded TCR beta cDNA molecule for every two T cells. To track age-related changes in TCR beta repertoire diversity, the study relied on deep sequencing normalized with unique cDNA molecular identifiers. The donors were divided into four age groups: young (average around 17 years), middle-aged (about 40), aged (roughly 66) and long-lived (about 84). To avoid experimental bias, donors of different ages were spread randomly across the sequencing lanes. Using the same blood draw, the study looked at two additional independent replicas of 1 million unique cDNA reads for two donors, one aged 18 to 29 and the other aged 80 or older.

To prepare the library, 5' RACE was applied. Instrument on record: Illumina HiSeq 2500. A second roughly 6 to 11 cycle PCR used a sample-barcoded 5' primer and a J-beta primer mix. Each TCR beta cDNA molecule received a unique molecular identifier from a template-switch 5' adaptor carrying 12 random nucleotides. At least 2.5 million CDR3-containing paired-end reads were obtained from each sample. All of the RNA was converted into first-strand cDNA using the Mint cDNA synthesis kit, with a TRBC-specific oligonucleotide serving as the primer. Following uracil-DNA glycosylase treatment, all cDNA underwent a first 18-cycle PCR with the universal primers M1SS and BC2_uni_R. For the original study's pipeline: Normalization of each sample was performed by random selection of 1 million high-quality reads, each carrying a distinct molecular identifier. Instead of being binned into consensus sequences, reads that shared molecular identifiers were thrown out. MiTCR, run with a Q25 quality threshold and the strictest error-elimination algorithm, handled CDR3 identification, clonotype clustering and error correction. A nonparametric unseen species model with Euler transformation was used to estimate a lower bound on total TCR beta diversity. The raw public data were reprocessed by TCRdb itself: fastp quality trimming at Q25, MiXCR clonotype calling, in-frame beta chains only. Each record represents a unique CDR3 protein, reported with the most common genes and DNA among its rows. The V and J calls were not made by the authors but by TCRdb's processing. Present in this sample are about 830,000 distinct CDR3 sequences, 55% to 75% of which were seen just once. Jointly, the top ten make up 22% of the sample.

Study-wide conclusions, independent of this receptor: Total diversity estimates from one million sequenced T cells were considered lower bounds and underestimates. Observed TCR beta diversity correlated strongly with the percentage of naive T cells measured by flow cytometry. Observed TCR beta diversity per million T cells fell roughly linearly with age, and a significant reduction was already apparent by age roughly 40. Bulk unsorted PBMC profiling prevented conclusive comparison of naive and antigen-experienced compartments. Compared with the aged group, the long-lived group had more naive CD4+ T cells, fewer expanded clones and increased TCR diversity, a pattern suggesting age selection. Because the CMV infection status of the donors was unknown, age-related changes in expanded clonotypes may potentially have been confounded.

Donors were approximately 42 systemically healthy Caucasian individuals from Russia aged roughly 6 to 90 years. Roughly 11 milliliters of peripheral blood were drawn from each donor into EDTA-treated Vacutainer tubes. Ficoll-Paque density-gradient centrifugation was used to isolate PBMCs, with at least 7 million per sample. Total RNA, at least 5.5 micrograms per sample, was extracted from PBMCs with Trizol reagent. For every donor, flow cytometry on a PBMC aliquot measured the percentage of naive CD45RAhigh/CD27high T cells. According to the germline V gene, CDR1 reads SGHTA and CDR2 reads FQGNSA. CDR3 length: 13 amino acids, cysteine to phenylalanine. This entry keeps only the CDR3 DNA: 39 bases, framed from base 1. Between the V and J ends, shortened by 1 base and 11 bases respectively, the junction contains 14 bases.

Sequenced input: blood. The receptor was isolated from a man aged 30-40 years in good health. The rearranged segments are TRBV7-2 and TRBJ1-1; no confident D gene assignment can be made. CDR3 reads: CASSLVEQVSAFF. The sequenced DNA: TGTGCCAGCAGCTTAGTCGAGCAAGTTTCGGCTTTCTTT.